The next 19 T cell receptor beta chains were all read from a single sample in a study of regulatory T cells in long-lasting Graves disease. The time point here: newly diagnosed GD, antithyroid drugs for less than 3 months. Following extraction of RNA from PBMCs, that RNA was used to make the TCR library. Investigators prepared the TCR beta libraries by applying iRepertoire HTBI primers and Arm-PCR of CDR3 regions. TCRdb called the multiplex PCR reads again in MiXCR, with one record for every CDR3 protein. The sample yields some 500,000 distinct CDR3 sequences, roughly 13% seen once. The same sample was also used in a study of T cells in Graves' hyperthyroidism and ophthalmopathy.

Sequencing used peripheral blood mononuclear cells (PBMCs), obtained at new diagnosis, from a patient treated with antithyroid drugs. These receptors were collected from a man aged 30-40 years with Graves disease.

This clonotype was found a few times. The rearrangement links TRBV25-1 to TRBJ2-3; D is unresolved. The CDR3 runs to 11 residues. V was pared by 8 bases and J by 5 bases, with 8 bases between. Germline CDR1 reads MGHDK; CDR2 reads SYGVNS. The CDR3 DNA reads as TGTGCCAGCGCATCCATAGATACGCAGTATTTT. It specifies CASASIDTQYF.

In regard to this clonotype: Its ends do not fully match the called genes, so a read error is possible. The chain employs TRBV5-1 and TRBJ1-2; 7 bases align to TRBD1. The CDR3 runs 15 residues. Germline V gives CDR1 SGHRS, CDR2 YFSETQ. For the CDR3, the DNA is TGTGCCAGCAGCACTTCCCGGGACAGAGGGGCTGGCTACACCTTC. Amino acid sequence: CASSTSRDRGAGYTF.

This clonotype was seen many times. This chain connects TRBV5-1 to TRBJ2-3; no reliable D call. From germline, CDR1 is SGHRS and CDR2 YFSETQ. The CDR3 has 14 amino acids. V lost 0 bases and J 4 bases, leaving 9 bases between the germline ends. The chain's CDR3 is CASSLEGMADTQYF. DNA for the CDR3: TGCGCCAGCAGCTTGGAAGGAATGGCAGATACGCAGTATTTT. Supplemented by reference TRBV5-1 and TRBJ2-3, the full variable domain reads KAGVTQTPRYLIKTRGQQVTLSCSPISGHRSVSWYQQTPGQGLQFLFEYFSETQRNKGNFPGRFSGRQFSNSRSEMNVSTLELGDSALYLCASSLEGMADTQYFGPGTRLTVL.

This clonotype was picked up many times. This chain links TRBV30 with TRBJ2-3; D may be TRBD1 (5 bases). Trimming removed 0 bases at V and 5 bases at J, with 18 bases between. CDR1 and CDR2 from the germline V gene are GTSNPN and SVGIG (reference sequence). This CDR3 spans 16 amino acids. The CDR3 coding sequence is TGTGCCTGGAGTGTGTCAGGGCACCCAAAGAGAGATACGCAGTATTTT. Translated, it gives CAWSVSGHPKRDTQYF.

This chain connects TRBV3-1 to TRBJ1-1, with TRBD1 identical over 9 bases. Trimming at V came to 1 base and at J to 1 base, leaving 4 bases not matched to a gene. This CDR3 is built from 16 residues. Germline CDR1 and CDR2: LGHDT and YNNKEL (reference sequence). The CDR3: CASSQVDRGRNTEAFF. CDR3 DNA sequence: TGTGCCAGCAGCCAAGTGGACAGGGGCCGGAACACTGAAGCTTTCTTT.

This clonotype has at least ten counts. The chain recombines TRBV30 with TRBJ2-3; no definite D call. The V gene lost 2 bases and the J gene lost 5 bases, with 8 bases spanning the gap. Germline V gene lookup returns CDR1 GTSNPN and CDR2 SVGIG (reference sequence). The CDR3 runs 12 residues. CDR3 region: CAWSPTRDTQYF. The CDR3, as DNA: TGTGCCTGGAGTCCTACCCGAGATACGCAGTATTTT.

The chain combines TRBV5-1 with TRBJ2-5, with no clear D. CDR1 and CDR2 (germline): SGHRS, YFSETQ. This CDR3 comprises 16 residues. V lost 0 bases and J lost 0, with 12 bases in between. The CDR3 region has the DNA TGCGCCAGCAGCTTGGCCGCCCGGGCAGACCAAGAGACCCAGTACTTC. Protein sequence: CASSLAARADQETQYF.

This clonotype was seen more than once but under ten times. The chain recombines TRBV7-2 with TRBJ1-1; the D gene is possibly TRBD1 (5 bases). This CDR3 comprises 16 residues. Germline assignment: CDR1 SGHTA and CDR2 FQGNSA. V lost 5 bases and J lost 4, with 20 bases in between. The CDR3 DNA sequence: TGTGCCAGCAGCCCAGTGGGGGGGGTTTTGGGCACTGAAGCTTTCTTT. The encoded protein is CASSPVGGVLGTEAFF. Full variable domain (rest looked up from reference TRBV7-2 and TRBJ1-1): GAGVSQSPSNKVTEKGKDVELRCDPISGHTALYWYRQSLGQGLEFLIYFQGNSAPDKSGLPSDRFSAERTGGSVSTLTIQRTQQEDSAVYLCASSPVGGVLGTEAFFGQGTRLTVV.

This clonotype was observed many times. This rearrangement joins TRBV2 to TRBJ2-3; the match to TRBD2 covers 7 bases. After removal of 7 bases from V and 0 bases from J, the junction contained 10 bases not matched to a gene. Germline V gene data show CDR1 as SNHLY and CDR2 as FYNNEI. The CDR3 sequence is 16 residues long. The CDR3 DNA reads TGTGCCAGCAATGAGAAGACTAGCAGTAGCACAGATACGCAGTATTTT. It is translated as CASNEKTSSSTDTQYF.

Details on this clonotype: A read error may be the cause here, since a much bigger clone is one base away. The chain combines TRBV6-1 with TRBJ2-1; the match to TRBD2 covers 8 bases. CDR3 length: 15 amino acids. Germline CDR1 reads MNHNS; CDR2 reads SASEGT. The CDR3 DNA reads TGTGCCAGCAGTGAGGGACTAGGGGACTACAGTGAGCAGTTCTTC. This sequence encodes CASSEGLGDYSEQFF.

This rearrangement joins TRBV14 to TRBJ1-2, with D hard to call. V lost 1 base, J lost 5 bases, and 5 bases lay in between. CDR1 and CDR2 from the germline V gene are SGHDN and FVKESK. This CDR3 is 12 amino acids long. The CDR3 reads CASSQARYGYTF. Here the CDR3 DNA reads TGTGCCAGCAGCCAAGCACGGTATGGCTACACCTTC. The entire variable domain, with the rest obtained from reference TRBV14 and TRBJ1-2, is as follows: EAGVTQFPSHSVIEKGQTVTLRCDPISGHDNLYWYRRVMGKEIKFLLHFVKESKQDESGMPNNRFLAERTGGTYSTLKVQPAELEDSGVYFCASSQARYGYTFGSGTRLTVV.

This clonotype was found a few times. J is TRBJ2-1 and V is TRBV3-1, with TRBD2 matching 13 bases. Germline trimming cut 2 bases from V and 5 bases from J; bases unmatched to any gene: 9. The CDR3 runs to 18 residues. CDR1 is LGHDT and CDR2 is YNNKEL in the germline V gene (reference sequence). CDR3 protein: CASSQWKTSGRGDNEQFF. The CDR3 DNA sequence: TGTGCCAGCAGCCAATGGAAAACTAGCGGGAGGGGGGACAATGAGCAGTTCTTC.

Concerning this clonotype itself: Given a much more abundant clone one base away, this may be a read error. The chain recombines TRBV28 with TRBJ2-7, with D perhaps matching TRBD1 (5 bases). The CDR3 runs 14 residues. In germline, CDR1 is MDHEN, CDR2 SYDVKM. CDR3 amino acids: CASGLGAVGYEQYF. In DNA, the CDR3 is TGTGCCAGCGGTTTAGGGGCAGTCGGGTACGAGCAGTACTTC.

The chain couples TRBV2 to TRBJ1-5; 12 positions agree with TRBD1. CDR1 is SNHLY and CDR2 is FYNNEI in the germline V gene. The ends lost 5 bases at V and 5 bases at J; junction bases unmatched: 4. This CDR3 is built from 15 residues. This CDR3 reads CASSQGQGAYQPQHF. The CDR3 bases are TGTGCCAGCAGTCAGGGACAGGGGGCGTATCAGCCCCAGCATTTT.

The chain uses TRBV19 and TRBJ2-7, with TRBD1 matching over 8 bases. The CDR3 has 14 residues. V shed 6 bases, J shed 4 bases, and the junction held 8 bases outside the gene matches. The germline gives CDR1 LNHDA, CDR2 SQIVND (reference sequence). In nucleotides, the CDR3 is TGTGCCAGTAGGGACAGGGCCAGGTCGTACGAGCAGTACTTC. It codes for CASRDRARSYEQYF.

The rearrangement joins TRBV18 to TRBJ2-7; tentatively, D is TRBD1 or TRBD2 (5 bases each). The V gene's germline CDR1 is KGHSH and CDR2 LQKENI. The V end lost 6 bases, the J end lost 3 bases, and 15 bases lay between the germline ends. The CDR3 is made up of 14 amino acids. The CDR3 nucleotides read TGTGCCAGCTCCCCGTCCGGGACCCTCTACGAGCAGTACTTC. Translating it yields CASSPSGTLYEQYF.

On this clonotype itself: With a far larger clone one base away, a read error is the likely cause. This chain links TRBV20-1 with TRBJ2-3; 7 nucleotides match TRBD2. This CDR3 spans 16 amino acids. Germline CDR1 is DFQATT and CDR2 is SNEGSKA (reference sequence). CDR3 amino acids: CSARDDRAGDGKTRYF. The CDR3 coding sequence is TGCAGTGCTAGGGATGATCGGGCGGGAGACGGCAAGACCCGGTACTTC.

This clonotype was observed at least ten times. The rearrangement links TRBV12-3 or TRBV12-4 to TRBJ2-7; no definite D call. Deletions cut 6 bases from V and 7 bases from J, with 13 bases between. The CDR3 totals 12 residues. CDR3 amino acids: CASSRSIGEQYF. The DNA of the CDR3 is TGTGCCAGCAGCAGGTCCATAGGAGAGCAGTACTTC.

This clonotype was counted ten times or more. Here the CDR3 reads CASSPGPRGGEQYF. The CDR3 DNA reads as TGCGCCAGCAGCCCGGGACCGAGGGGCGGGGAGCAGTACTTC. The rearrangement uses TRBV5-1 and TRBJ2-7; either TRBD1 or TRBD2 may supply D (5 bases each). The CDR3 consists of 14 residues. Germline V gene lookup returns CDR1 SGHRS and CDR2 YFSETQ. V was pared by 4 bases and J by 7 bases, with 18 bases between.